The next 5 T cell receptor beta chains were all read from a single sample in a study of cytomegalovirus exposure and HLA in healthy donors. This PCR relied on a set of 60 Vbeta primers and 13 Jbeta primers. Data came from immunoSEQ multiplex PCR; TCRdb stores just in-frame clones and leaves some out. Of 150,000 to 250,000 clones in the sample, more than 65% were seen once. The sample consisted of PBMCs. The receptor set was obtained from a girl between 10 and 17 years old in good health and CMV-seropositive.

V and J are TRBV4-1 and TRBJ1-6; D gene ambiguous. CDR3 length: 15 residues. V was pared by 0 bases and J by 6 bases, with 9 bases between. Germline V gene lookup returns CDR1 MGHRA and CDR2 YSYEKL. The CDR3 is CASSQEQSGNSPLHF. As DNA, the CDR3 is TGCGCCAGCAGCCAAGAACAGTCCGGTAATTCACCCCTCCACTTT.

The chain has TRBV11-3 and TRBJ2-3; weak D call: TRBD2 (6 bases). The CDR3 loop spans 15 amino acids. V lost 3 bases and J 2 bases, leaving 12 bases between the germline ends. CDR1 SGHNT and CDR2 YENEEA come from the germline V gene. CDR3 region: CASSFPGGNTDTQYF. In DNA, the CDR3 is TGTGCCAGCAGCTTCCCAGGAGGGAACACAGATACGCAGTATTTT.

The J gene is TRBJ2-1, the V gene TRBV27; TRBD1 aligns across 9 bases. There are 14 residues in the CDR3. CDR1 is MNHEY and CDR2 is SMNVEV in the germline V gene (reference sequence). The junction had 2 bases not matched to a gene; V was cut back by 0 bases and J by 8 bases. The CDR3 region has the DNA TGTGCCAGCAGTTTATCGGGACAGGGCGATGAGCAGTTCTTC. Translation: CASSLSGQGDEQFF.

CDR3 DNA: TGTGCCAGCAGCGTAGCCCCCGGGGTATACCAGGCCGGGGAGCTGTTTTTT. As protein: CASSVAPGVYQAGELFF. The chain carries TRBV9 and TRBJ2-2; D may be TRBD2 (5 bases). This CDR3 has 17 amino acids. The ends were cut back, 0 bases at V and 6 bases at J, with 18 bases in the middle. Per germline, CDR1 SGDLS and CDR2 YYNGEE. Together with reference TRBV9 and TRBJ2-2, the CDR3 gives the full variable domain: DSGVTQTPKHLITATGQRVTLRCSPRSGDLSVYWYQQSLDQGLQFLIQYYNGEERAKGNILERFSAQQFPDLHSELNLSSLELGDSALYFCASSVAPGVYQAGELFFGEGSRLTVL.

The chain has TRBV11-3 and TRBJ2-1, with a possible D match to TRBD2 (7 bases). The CDR3 has 17 residues. V dropped 5 bases and J dropped 1 base, with 18 bases sitting between them. In germline, CDR1 is SGHNT, CDR2 YENEEA. The chain's CDR3 is CASSQIGGGASYNEQFF. CDR3 nucleotide sequence: TGTGCCAGCAGCCAGATCGGTGGGGGGGCTTCCTACAATGAGCAGTTCTTC.